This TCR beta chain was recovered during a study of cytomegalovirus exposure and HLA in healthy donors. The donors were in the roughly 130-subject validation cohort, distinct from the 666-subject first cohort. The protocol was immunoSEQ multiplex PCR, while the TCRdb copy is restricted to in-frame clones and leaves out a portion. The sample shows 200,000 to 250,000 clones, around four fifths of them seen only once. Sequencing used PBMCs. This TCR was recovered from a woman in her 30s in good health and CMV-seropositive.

CDR3 sequence reads: CASARASLPEELFF. CDR3 DNA sequence: TGTGCCAGCGCTAGGGCATCTTTACCGGAGGAACTGTTTTTT. The genes are TRBV2 and TRBJ1-4; D is ambiguous. Trimming took 8 bases from V and 12 from J, leaving 22 bases between them. The CDR3 loop spans 14 amino acids. The germline V gene encodes CDR1 SNHLY and CDR2 FYNNEI.